Presented here are 14 T cell receptor beta chains from one specimen sequenced in a study of shared clonotypes between healthy human individuals. Only in-frame clones appear in the TCRdb table, and some are missing; sequencing was by immunoSEQ multiplex PCR. Among over 2 million clones, around 90% were seen once, and the ten largest hold 0.3% to 0.4%. Sequenced material: naive CD4+ T cells from PBMCs. Documented subset: CD45RA+ positively selected. These receptors all stem from a man younger than 35 in good health. Some clones in this sample may be carry-over from other donors' samples.

This clone was recorded once. The V and J genes are TRBV11-3 and TRBJ2-1, with 7 bases lining up with TRBD1. Germline-derived CDR1 and CDR2 are SGHNT and YENEEA. The CDR3 is made up of 15 amino acids. After removal of 8 bases from V and 10 bases from J, the junction contained 17 bases not matched to a gene. For the CDR3, the DNA is TGTGCCAGCTCCTCGGTGGGGACAGAGGTATCGGAGCAGTTCTTC. Protein sequence: CASSSVGTEVSEQFF.

Concerning this clone itself: The same CDR3 can be traced to other DNA sequences in this sample. This chain connects TRBV19 to TRBJ1-5, with no clear D. CDR3 length equals 12 residues. Germline CDR1 LNHDA, CDR2 SQIVND (reference sequence). Trimming stripped 2 bases from V and 7 bases from J, with 6 bases between. CDR3 region: CASSITGQPQHF. The CDR3, as DNA: TGTGCCAGTAGTATAACCGGCCAGCCCCAGCATTTT.

The chain combines TRBV6-5 with TRBJ1-3, with D unresolved. CDR3 length: 12 amino acids. V lost 6 bases to trimming and J lost 2 bases, with 5 bases between them. Germline CDR1 MNHEY, CDR2 SVGAGI. CDR3 sequence: CASSTPGNTIYF. In DNA form, the CDR3 reads TGTGCCAGCAGCACGCCTGGAAACACCATATATTTT.

The chain joins TRBV9 to TRBJ2-7; 7 bases match TRBD1. The germline gives CDR1 SGDLS, CDR2 YYNGEE. The junction had 7 bases not matched to a gene; V was cut back by 0 bases and J by 4 bases. The CDR3 length is 15 residues. CDR3 in DNA: TGTGCCAGCAGCGTAGAAGGGACAGTGATTTACGAGCAGTACTTC. It specifies CASSVEGTVIYEQYF.

The chain combines TRBV4-3 with TRBJ2-7, with D perhaps TRBD2 (6 bases). Trimming removed 4 bases from V and 4 bases from J, with 17 bases in between. The germline V gene has CDR1 LGHNA and CDR2 YSLEER. This CDR3 is built from 15 residues. DNA for the CDR3: TGCGCCAGCAGCCGTCGACTAGACCTTTCGTACGAGCAGTACTTC. This encodes CASSRRLDLSYEQYF.

This clone was recorded once. The chain recombines TRBV28 with TRBJ2-3; 7 bases are a match to TRBD2. CDR1 is MDHEN and CDR2 is SYDVKM in the germline V gene. This CDR3 region has 16 residues. V lost 5 bases to trimming and J lost 0 bases; unmatched junction nucleotides: 8. This CDR3 is CASSIPGGLSTDTQYF. CDR3 bases: TGTGCCAGCAGTATTCCGGGGGGATTGAGCACAGATACGCAGTATTTT.

The chain has TRBV5-1 and TRBJ1-3; D ambiguous. V dropped 4 bases and J dropped 0 bases, with 14 bases sitting between them. Germline loops: CDR1 SGHRS, CDR2 YFSETQ. This CDR3 contains 16 residues. The CDR3 is CASSPDLLASGNTIYF. In DNA, the CDR3 is TGCGCCAGCAGCCCCGACCTTTTAGCCTCTGGAAACACCATATATTTT.

The J gene is TRBJ2-5, the V gene TRBV11-2, with no clear D. V was pared by 1 base and J by 2 bases, with 11 bases between. This CDR3 has 15 residues. The germline V gene has CDR1 SGHAT and CDR2 FQNNGV. This chain's CDR3 is CASSLGAGPQETQYF. For the CDR3, the DNA is TGTGCCAGCAGCTTAGGTGCCGGTCCTCAAGAGACCCAGTACTTC.

The chain recombines TRBV5-1 with TRBJ1-4; unclear D gene. Trimming stripped 0 bases from V and 8 bases from J, with 14 bases between. CDR3 length equals 15 residues. Germline lookup yields CDR1 SGHRS and CDR2 YFSETQ. CDR3 sequence: CASSLDLGSVEKLFF. The CDR3 DNA sequence: TGCGCCAGCAGCTTGGATCTAGGGAGCGTGGAAAAACTGTTTTTT.

This clone has more than one count but fewer than ten. The rearrangement uses TRBV18 and TRBJ1-1, with unresolved D. This CDR3 is built from 15 residues. V was cut by 3 bases and J by 1 base, with 12 bases left in between. Germline V CDR1 and CDR2: KGHSH, LQKENI. The CDR3 here is CASSPGRTPNTEAFF. CDR3 DNA: TGTGCCAGCTCACCTGGCAGGACCCCGAACACTGAAGCTTTCTTT. The full variable domain, with the rest looked up from reference TRBV18 and TRBJ1-1, is NAGVMQNPRHLVRRRGQEARLRCSPMKGHSHVYWYRQLPEEGLKFMVYLQKENIIDESGMPKERFSAEFPKEGPSILRIQQVVRGDSAAYFCASSPGRTPNTEAFFGQGTRLTVV.

This chain uses TRBV7-8 with TRBJ2-7, with TRBD1 matching over 7 bases. After removal of 3 bases from V and 3 bases from J, the junction contained 11 bases not matched to a gene. In germline, CDR1 is SGHVS, CDR2 FQNEAQ. The CDR3 is 16 residues long. The CDR3 DNA sequence: TGTGCCAGCAGCTTTCGCCCCATCCGGGACAGCTACGAGCAGTACTTC. Translation gives CASSFRPIRDSYEQYF.

This chain joins TRBV18 and TRBJ1-2, with 7 bases identical to TRBD1. V was clipped by 2 bases and J by 8 bases; unmatched bases: 8. CDR3 size: 14 residues. CDR1 and CDR2 (germline): KGHSH, LQKENI. The CDR3 region is CASSPEHRGRGYTF. CDR3 nucleotides: TGTGCCAGCTCACCAGAACACAGGGGCAGGGGCTACACCTTC.

This clone was counted a single time. A read error may be the cause here, since a much bigger clone is one base away. Other DNA sequences in the sample encode the same CDR3. V is TRBV11-2 and J is TRBJ2-5; the D is unclear. CDR1 is SGHAT and CDR2 is FQNNGV in the germline V gene. The CDR3 is 11 amino acids. V dropped 2 bases and J dropped 5 bases, with 3 bases sitting between them. The CDR3 nucleotides are TGTGCCAGCAGCTTAAGGGAGACCCAGTACTTC. This codes for CASSLRETQYF.

The gene calls are TRBV6-1 and TRBJ2-5; TRBD1 agrees at 12 bases. J was trimmed by 2 bases and V by 3 bases; bases with no gene match: 13. In germline, CDR1 is MNHNS, CDR2 SASEGT. The CDR3 is 19 residues long. The CDR3 coding sequence is TGTGCCAGCAGTGATCGAAGTTGGGACAGGGGGCCCTTTCAAGAGACCCAGTACTTC. It yields the protein CASSDRSWDRGPFQETQYF.